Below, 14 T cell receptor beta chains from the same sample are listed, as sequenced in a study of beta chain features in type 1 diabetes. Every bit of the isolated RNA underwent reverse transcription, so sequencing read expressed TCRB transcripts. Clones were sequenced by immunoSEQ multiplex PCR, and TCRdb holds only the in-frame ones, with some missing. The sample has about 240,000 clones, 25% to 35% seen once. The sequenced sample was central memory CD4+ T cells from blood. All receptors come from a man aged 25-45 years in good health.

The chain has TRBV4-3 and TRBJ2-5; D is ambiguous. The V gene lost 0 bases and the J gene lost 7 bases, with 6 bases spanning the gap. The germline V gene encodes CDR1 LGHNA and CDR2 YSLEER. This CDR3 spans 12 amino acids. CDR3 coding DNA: TGCGCCAGCAGCCAAGACAGGCGGACCCAGTACTTC. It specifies CASSQDRRTQYF.

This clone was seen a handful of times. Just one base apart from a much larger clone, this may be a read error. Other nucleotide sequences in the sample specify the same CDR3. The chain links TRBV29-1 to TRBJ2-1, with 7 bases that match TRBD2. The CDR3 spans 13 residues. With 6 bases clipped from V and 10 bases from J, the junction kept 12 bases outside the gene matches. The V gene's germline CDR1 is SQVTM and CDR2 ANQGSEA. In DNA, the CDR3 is TGCAGCGTGGCGGCAGGGACTACGGGGGAGCAGTTCTTC. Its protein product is CSVAAGTTGEQFF.

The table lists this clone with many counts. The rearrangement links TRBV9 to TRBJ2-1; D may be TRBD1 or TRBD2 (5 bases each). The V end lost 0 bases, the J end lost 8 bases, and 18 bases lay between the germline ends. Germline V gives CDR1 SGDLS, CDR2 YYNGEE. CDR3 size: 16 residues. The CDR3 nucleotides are TGTGCCAGCAGCGTAGCCACCGGGACGAGCGCCCATGAGCAGTTCTTC. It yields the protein CASSVATGTSAHEQFF.

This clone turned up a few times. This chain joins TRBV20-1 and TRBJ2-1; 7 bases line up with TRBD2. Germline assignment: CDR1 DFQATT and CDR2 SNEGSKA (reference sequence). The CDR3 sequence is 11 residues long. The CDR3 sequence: CSVTSVNEQFF. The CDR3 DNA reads TGCAGCGTAACTAGCGTCAATGAGCAGTTCTTC.

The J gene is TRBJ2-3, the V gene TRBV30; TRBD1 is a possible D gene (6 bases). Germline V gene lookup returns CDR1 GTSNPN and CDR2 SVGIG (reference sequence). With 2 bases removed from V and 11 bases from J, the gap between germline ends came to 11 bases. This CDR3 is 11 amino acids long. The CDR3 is CAWSPRTEQYF. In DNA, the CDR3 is TGTGCCTGGAGTCCCCGGACAGAGCAGTATTTT.

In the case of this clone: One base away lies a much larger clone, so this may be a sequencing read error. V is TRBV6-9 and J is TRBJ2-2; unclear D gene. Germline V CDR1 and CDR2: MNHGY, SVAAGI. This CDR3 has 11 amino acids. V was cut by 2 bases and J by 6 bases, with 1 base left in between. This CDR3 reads CASSYAGELFF. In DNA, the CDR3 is TGTGCCAGCAGTTATGCCGGGGAGCTGTTTTTT.

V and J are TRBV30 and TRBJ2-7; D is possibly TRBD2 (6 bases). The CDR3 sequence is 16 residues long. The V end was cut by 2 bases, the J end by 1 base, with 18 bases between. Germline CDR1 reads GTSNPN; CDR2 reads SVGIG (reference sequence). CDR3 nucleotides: TGTGCCTGGAGTCCCGGGGTCCCCGGGAGATCCTACGAGCAGTACTTC. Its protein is CAWSPGVPGRSYEQYF.

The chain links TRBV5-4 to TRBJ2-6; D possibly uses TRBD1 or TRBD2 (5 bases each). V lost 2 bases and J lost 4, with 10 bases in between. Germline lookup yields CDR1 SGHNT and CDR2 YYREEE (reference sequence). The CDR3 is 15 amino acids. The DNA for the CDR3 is TGTGCCAGCAGCTTAATCGGGGCCGGGGCCAACGTCCTGACTTTC. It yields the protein CASSLIGAGANVLTF.

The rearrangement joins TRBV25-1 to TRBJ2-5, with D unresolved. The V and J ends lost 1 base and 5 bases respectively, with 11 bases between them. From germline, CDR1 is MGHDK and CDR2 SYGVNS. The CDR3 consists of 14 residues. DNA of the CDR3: TGTGCCAGCAGTGAATCGGATAGATTGGAGACCCAGTACTTC. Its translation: CASSESDRLETQYF.

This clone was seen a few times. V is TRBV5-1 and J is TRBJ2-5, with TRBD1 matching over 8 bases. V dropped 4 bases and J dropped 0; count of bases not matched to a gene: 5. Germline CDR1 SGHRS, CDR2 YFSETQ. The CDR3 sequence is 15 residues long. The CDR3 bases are TGCGCCAGCAGCGCTGGGACAGGAGACCAAGAGACCCAGTACTTC. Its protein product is CASSAGTGDQETQYF.

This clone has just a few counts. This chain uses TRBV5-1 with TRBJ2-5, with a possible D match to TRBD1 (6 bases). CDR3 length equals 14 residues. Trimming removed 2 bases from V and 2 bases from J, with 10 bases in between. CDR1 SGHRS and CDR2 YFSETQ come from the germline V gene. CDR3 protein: CASSLGRGQETQYF. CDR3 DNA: TGCGCCAGCAGCTTAGGAAGGGGGCAAGAGACCCAGTACTTC.

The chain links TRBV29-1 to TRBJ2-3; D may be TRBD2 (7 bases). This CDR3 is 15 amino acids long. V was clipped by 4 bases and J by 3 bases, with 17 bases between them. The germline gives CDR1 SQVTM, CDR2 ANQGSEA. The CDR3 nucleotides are TGCAGCGTTGGAGGGGGAGCGGGGATAACAGATACGCAGTATTTT. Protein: CSVGGGAGITDTQYF.

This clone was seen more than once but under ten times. DNA for the CDR3: TGCGCCAGCAGCCAACAGGGGGCTGAAGCTTTCTTT. It translates to CASSQQGAEAFF. V and J are TRBV5-1 and TRBJ1-1; 8 bases match TRBD1. The CDR3 runs 12 residues. V shed 4 bases and J 6 bases; nucleotides not matched to a gene: 2. Germline CDR1 SGHRS, CDR2 YFSETQ.

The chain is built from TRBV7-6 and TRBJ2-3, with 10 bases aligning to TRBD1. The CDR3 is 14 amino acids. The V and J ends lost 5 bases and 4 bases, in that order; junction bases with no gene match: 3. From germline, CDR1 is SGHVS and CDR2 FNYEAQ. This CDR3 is CASSRDRGADTQYF. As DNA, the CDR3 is TGTGCCAGCAGCCGGGACAGGGGTGCAGATACGCAGTATTTT.